This TCR beta chain was recovered during a study of blood T cell repertoires in COVID-19. Only in-frame clones appear in the TCRdb table, and some are missing; sequencing was by immunoSEQ multiplex PCR. Of 220,000 or so clones in the sample, around 84% were seen once. The sample comprised PBMCs or T cells enriched from blood (not recorded which). The source of this sequence is a middle-aged woman who had recovered from COVID-19.

CDR3 bases: TGTGCCAGCAGTTTAACAGGGGGCTTAGAGACCCAGTACTTC. Its translation is CASSLTGGLETQYF. The V and J genes are TRBV6-1 and TRBJ2-5; TRBD1 matches 9 bases. The trim removed 5 bases at V and 4 bases at J, leaving 5 bases unmatched. Germline-derived CDR1 and CDR2 are MNHNS and SASEGT. This CDR3 comprises 14 residues.